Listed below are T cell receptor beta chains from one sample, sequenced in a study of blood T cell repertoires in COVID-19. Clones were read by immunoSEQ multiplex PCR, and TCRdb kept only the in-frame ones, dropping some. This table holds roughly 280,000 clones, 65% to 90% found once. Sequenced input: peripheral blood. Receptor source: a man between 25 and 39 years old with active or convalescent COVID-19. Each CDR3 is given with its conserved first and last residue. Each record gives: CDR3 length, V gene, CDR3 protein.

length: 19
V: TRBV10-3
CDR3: CAIRRGSGGARSSYNEQFF

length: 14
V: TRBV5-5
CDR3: CASSLEGSNYGYTF

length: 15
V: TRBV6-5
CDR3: CASSRTRGAYNEQFF

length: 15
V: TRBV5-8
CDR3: CASSLAGNRAETQYF

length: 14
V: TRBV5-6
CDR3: CASSLAQNNQPQHF

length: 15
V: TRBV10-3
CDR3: CAISEPGEMLETQYF

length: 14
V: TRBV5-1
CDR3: CASSLGTGTYEQYF

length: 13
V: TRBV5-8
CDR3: CASSITGRSGYTF

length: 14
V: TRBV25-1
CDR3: CASSEGSGQETQYF

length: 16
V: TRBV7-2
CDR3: CASSFTGGEVVDTQYF

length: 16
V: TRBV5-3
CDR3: CARSLPKRGVTGELFF

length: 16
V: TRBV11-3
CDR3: CASSLGLAGDQETQYF

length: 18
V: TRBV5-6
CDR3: CASSSRRQGERRHTEAFF

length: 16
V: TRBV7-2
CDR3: CASSETRGAGANEQFF

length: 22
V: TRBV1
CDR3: CTSSQEVVWTADILVLNTEAFF

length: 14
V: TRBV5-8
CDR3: CASSSDRVSYEQYF